The sample holds a few counts of the clone carrying this T cell receptor beta chain. The data were obtained in a study of patients and donors after allogeneic stem cell transplantation. TCRdb re-called the RT-PCR reads with MiXCR, one entry per CDR3 protein. This sample carries fewer than 500,000 distinct CDR3 sequences, approximately 16% of them seen once, and the ten largest clones take 6.5% to 7.5%. The V segment lost 3 bases and the J segment 7 bases; nucleotides outside the gene matches: 3. The germline CDR1 and CDR2 sequences are MGHDK and SYGVNS. The CDR3 consists of 15 residues. The source of this sequence is a human donor who was either an allogeneic HSCT recipient or a stem cell or donor lymphocyte infusion donor (not recorded which). It is not recorded whose cells these are; they may come from a transplant donor. The sample was blood, either unsorted or a sorted T cell fraction (not recorded which). The chain uses TRBV25-1 and TRBJ1-6; 10 bases are a match to TRBD1. CDR3 nucleotides: TGTGCCAGCAGTGATGTGGACAGGGGGAATTCACCCCTCCACTTT. It codes for CASSDVDRGNSPLHF. The full variable domain, in which reference TRBV25-1 and TRBJ1-6 provide the parts outside the CDR3, is EADIYQTPRYLVIGTGKKITLECSQTMGHDKMYWYQQDPGMELHLIHYSYGVNSTEKGDLSSESTVSRIRTEHFPLTLESARPSHTSQYLCASSDVDRGNSPLHFGNGTRLTVT.